Listed here are 3 T cell receptor beta chains from one sample, sequenced in a study of T cells in Graves' hyperthyroidism and ophthalmopathy (dated by TCRdb to about 2019). The receptor library was made with multiplex PCR. TCRdb shows the sequencer as Illumina HiSeq 2000. TCR beta CDR3 regions were amplified from RNA transcripts. A first-round RT-PCR of the TCR CDR3 used the HTBI primer set with the Qiagen OneStep RT-PCR kit. TCRdb reworked the public reads: Q25 trimming with fastp, MiXCR clone assembly, productive beta chains retained. Each entry merges the rows of one CDR3 protein and shows their most common DNA and genes. For this sample there are around 250,000 distinct CDR3 sequences; around 25% appear just once. 35% of the sample is taken by the ten largest. Input material: blood. These receptors were collected from a middle-aged woman with Graves' ophthalmopathy.

This clonotype was recorded at least ten times. CDR3 amino acids: CASKDRGWETQYF. The CDR3 nucleotides read TGTGCCAGCAAGGACAGGGGTTGGGAGACCCAGTACTTC. J is TRBJ2-5 and V is TRBV6-5, with 9 bases identical to TRBD1. The CDR3 is 13 amino acids. After removal of 7 bases from V and 5 bases from J, the junction contained 5 bases not matched to a gene. The germline V gene has CDR1 MNHEY and CDR2 SVGAGI.

This clonotype has ten or more counts. The chain combines TRBV12-3 or TRBV12-4 with TRBJ2-7; D is perhaps TRBD2 (6 bases). The germline V and J ends were trimmed by 4 bases and 2 bases, with 12 bases remaining between them. The CDR3 spans 14 residues. The CDR3 spells CASSWAGQPYEQYF. The CDR3 nucleotides are TGTGCCAGCAGTTGGGCGGGGCAACCCTACGAGCAGTACTTC.

The V and J genes are TRBV6-1 and TRBJ2-1; D is possibly TRBD2 (5 bases). Germline loops: CDR1 MNHNS, CDR2 SASEGT. Trimming shortened V by 8 bases and J by 7 bases, and 12 bases separated the two germline ends. The CDR3 covers 12 residues. The CDR3 loop reads CASGRPGNEQFF. The CDR3 DNA follows: TGTGCCAGCGGGCGGCCGGGGAATGAGCAGTTCTTC.